This T cell receptor beta chain appears in the sequencing data of a study of beta chain features in type 1 diabetes. Whole-study results and caveats: Shorter TCRB CDR3s, moderately but significantly so, were found in Type 1 diabetes patients in all four CD4+ subsets.

With 6 bases removed from V and 3 bases from J, the gap between germline ends came to 14 bases. CDR3 length: 14 residues. From germline, CDR1 is LNHDA and CDR2 SQIVND (reference sequence). A word on this clone: No antigen is known for it.

Purity exceeding 95% was reached by all sorted populations. Every isolated RNA sample was fully reverse transcribed, so sequencing captured expressed TCRB transcripts. Sequencing was performed with immunoSEQ multiplex PCR; in TCRdb, only in-frame clones are kept and a portion is missing. The sample lists a few hundred thousand clones, around 22% occurring once. This TCR was sampled from a woman between 25 and 40 years old with type 1 diabetes. The chain employs TRBV19 and TRBJ1-2; perhaps TRBD1 as D (6 bases). Sequenced input: naive CD4+ T cells from blood. DNA for the CDR3: TGTGCCAGTAGGGAAGCAGGGGACCACTATGGCTACACCTTC. Its translation: CASREAGDHYGYTF.